Below, 11 T cell receptor beta chains from the same sample are listed, as sequenced in a study of molecular identifiers for immune sequencing clone quantification. TCRdb redid the calling of the PCR reads with MiXCR, one entry per CDR3 protein. This sample carries about 8,300 distinct CDR3 sequences, 33% of them seen once, and the ten largest clones take 5.3%. The sequenced sample consisted of naive CD8+ T cells from blood, with Jurkat cell RNA spiked in. Subset indicated: FACS-sorted CD8+CD4-CCR7+CD45RA+ naive T cells. The receptors originated from a human donor in good health. Some libraries in this study had Jurkat cell RNA spiked in.

This clonotype was detected only a few times. The rearrangement joins TRBV7-2 to TRBJ2-1, with 10 positions matching TRBD2. Trimming cost V 4 bases and J 5 bases; bases outside gene matches: 14. CDR3 length: 18 residues. The germline V gene encodes CDR1 SGHTA and CDR2 FQGNSA. The CDR3 region has the DNA TGTGCCAGCAGCTCTCCAGTAAAAATAGCGGGAGGTAACAATGAGCAGTTCTTC. Translation gives CASSSPVKIAGGNNEQFF.

The chain has TRBV20-1 and TRBJ2-7, with D possibly being TRBD1 (7 bases). Germline CDR1 is DFQATT and CDR2 is SNEGSKA (reference sequence). The V gene lost 4 bases and the J gene lost 7 bases, with 11 bases spanning the gap. CDR3 size: 11 residues. This CDR3 reads CSATPGGEQYF. The CDR3 DNA follows: TGCAGTGCTACCCCAGGGGGGGAGCAGTACTTC.

The chain is built from TRBV12-3 or TRBV12-4 and TRBJ2-3; a weak D match, TRBD1 (6 bases). The CDR3 totals 14 residues. The V gene lost 2 bases and the J gene lost 5 bases, with 11 bases spanning the gap. The CDR3 is CASSLLRGLDTQYF. CDR3 DNA sequence: TGTGCCAGCAGTTTACTCAGGGGTTTAGATACGCAGTATTTT.

This clonotype has only one observation. Likely a read error: the CDR3 ends without its conserved phenylalanine or tryptophan. CDR3 residues: CASSLVGVGNQPQHI. CDR3 coding DNA: TGTGCCAGCAGTTTAGTAGGGGTTGGCAATCAGCCCCAGCATATT. This chain links TRBV28 with TRBJ1-5; weak D call: TRBD1 (5 bases). Germline V gene sequence: CDR1 MDHEN, CDR2 SYDVKM. V was clipped by 2 bases and J by 2 bases, with 10 bases between them. This CDR3 contains 15 residues.

CDR3 in DNA: TGTGCCAGCACCGCTGTCGTCGGCGCCGGGGAGCTGTTTTTT. This sequence encodes CASTAVVGAGELFF. The J gene is TRBJ2-2, the V gene TRBV7-9; D unresolved. The germline V and J ends were trimmed by 7 bases and 6 bases, with 15 bases remaining between them. Germline CDR1 is SEHNR and CDR2 is FQNEAQ (reference sequence). This CDR3 is 14 amino acids long. The full variable domain, in which reference TRBV7-9 and TRBJ2-2 provide the parts outside the CDR3, is DTGVSQNPRHKITKRGQNVTFRCDPISEHNRLYWYRQTLGQGPEFLTYFQNEAQLEKSRLLSDRFSAERPKGSFSTLEIQRTEQGDSAMYLCASTAVVGAGELFFGEGSRLTVL.

The J gene is TRBJ2-2, the V gene TRBV29-1; 11 positions match TRBD2. V gave up 8 bases and J gave up 5 bases; unmatched junction bases: 4. This CDR3 comprises 13 residues. Germline CDR1 and CDR2: SQVTM and ANQGSEA. DNA for the CDR3: TGCAGCTCTAGGACTAGCGGGACCGGGGAGCTGTTTTTT. Protein product: CSSRTSGTGELFF.

As for this clonotype: It may be a read error: a sequence one base away is much more abundant. The chain uses TRBV5-1 and TRBJ2-3; TRBD2 matches 11 bases. The CDR3 has 19 residues. Looked up from germline, CDR1 is SGHRS and CDR2 is YFSETQ. The CDR3 sequence is CAGSLAYSGLAGTADTQYF. CDR3 bases: TGCGCCGGCAGCTTGGCCTACTCCGGACTAGCGGGTACAGCAGATACGCAGTATTTT.

The CDR3 DNA follows: TGCAGTGCTAGAGATCGAGGAGCGGCGAGGGGGAACGAGCAGTACTTC. This codes for CSARDRGAARGNEQYF. The chain links TRBV20-1 to TRBJ2-7; D may be TRBD1 (6 bases). Germline-derived CDR1 and CDR2 are DFQATT and SNEGSKA (reference sequence). V gave up 0 bases and J gave up 5 bases, with 20 bases separating them. This CDR3 comprises 16 residues.

Comment on this clonotype: A much more abundant neighbour one base away suggests this may be a read error. The J gene is TRBJ2-7, the V gene TRBV6-6; TRBD1 is a possible D gene (8 bases). Germline loops: CDR1 MNHNY, CDR2 SVGAGI (reference sequence). V was trimmed by 11 bases and J by 10 bases, leaving 30 bases between them. The CDR3 totals 15 residues. CDR3 amino acids: CACLRGNQGAPVQYF. Written as DNA, the CDR3 is TGTGCCTGCTTGCGGGGGAACCAGGGGGCCCCGGTTCAGTACTTC.

The rearrangement uses TRBV7-8 and TRBJ2-5; D is unclear. This CDR3 is built from 14 residues. Trimming left V 1 base short and J 5 bases short, with 11 bases between. Germline CDR1 SGHVS, CDR2 FQNEAQ. The CDR3 loop reads CASSLVWSRETQYF. The CDR3 region has the DNA TGTGCCAGCAGCTTAGTCTGGAGTCGGGAGACCCAGTACTTC.

This sequence joins TRBV27 and TRBJ2-3; D is perhaps TRBD2 (6 bases). Germline V lookup: CDR1 MNHEY, CDR2 SMNVEV (reference sequence). This CDR3 region has 15 residues. Deletions cut 10 bases from V and 2 bases from J, with 19 bases between. CDR3 in DNA: TGTGCCACCGCAACCGGGACTGTCTACACAGATACGCAGTATTTT. Encoded protein: CATATGTVYTDTQYF.